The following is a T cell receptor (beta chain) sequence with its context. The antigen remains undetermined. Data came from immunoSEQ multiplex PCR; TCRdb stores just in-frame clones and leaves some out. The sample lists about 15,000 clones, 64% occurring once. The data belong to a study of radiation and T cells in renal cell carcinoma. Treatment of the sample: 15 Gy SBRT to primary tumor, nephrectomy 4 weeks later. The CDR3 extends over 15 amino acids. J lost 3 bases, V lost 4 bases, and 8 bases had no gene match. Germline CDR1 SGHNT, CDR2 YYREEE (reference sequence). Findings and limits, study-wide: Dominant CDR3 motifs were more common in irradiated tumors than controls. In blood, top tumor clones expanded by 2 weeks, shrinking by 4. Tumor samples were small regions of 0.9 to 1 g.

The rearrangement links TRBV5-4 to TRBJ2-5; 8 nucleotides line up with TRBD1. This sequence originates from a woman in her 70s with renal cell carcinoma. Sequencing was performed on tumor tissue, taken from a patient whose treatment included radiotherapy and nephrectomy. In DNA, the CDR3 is TGTGCCAGCAGCCCCGGACAGGGAGGAGAAGAGACCCAGTACTTC. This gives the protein CASSPGQGGEETQYF.